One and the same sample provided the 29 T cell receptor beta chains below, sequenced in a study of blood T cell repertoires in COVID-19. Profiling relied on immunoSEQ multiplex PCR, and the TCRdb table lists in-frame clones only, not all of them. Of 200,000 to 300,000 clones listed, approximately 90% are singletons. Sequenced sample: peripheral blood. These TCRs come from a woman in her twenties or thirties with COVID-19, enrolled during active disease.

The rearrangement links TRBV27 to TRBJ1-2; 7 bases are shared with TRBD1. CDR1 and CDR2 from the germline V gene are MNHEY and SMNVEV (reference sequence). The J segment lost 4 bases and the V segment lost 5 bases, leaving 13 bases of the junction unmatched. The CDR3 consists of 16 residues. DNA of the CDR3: TGTGCCAGCAGTCCCGGCGCAGGGGGTAATTTCTATGGCTACACCTTC. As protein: CASSPGAGGNFYGYTF.

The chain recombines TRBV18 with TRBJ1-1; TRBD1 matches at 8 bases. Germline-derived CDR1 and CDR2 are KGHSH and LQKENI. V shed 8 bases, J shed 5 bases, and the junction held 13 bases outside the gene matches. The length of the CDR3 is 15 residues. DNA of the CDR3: TGTGCCAGCACCCCATCAGGGGGCCTATCGACTGAAGCTTTCTTT. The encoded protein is CASTPSGGLSTEAFF.

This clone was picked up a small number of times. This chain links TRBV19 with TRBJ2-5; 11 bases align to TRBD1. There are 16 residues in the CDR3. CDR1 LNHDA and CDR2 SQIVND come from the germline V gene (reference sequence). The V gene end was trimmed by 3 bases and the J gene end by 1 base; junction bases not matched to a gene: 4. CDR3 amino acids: CASSIGQGATQETQYF. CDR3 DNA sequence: TGTGCCAGTAGTATCGGACAGGGGGCCACCCAAGAGACCCAGTACTTC.

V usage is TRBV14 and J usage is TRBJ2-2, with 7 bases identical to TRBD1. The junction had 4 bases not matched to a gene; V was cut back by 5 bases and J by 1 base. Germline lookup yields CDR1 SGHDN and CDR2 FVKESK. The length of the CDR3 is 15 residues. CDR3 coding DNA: TGTGCCAGCAGCTCCTGGACAGGGAACACCGGGGAGCTGTTTTTT. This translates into CASSSWTGNTGELFF.

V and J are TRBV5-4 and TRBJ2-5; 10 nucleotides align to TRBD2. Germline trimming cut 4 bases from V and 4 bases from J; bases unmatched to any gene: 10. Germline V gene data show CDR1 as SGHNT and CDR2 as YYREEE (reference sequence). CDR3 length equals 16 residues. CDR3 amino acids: CASSPGGAGGGETQYF. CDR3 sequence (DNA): TGTGCCAGCAGCCCCGGCGGAGCGGGGGGGGGAGAGACCCAGTACTTC.

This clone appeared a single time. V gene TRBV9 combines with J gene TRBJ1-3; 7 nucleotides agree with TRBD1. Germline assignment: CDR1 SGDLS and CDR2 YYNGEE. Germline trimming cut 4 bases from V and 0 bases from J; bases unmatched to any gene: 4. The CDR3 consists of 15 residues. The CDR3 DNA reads TGTGCCAGCAGCACTCAGGGGGACTCTGGAAACACCATATATTTT. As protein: CASSTQGDSGNTIYF.

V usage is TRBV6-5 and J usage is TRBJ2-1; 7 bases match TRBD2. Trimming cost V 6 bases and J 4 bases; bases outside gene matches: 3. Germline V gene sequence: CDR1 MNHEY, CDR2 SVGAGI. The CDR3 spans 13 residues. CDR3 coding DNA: TGTGCCAGCAGCCGCGGGGGTTACAATGAGCAGTTCTTC. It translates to CASSRGGYNEQFF.

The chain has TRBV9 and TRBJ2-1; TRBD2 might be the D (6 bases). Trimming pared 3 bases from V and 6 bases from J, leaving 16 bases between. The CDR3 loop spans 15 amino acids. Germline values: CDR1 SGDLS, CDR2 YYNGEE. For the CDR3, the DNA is TGTGCCAGCAGCGAGGCCCCAACTAGCAGCAATGAGCAGTTCTTC. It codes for CASSEAPTSSNEQFF.

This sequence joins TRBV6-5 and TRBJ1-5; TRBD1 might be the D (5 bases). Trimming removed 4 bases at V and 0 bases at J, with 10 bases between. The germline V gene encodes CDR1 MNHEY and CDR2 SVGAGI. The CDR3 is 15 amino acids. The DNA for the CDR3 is TGTGCCAGCAGTTGGTCCAGGGATAGCAATCAGCCCCAGCATTTT. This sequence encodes CASSWSRDSNQPQHF.

CDR3 protein: CASSRENLAGVFNEQFF. CDR3 nucleotides: TGTGCCAGTAGTCGGGAGAACCTAGCGGGAGTTTTTAATGAGCAGTTCTTC. The chain links TRBV19 to TRBJ2-1; 10 bases are shared with TRBD2. Germline CDR1 reads LNHDA; CDR2 reads SQIVND (reference sequence). The CDR3 is 17 residues long. V lost 5 bases to trimming and J lost 7 bases; unmatched junction nucleotides: 14.

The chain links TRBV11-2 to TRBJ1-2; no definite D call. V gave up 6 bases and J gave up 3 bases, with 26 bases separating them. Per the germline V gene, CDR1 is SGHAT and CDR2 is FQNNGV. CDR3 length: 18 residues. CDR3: CASSYYDSGYRRYYGYTF. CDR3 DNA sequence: TGTGCCAGCAGTTACTACGACTCCGGCTACCGAAGGTACTATGGCTACACCTTC.

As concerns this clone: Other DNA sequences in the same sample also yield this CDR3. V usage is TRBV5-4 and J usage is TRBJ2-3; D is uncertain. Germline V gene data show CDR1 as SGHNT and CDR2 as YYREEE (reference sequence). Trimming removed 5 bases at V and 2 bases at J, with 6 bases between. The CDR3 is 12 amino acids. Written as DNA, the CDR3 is TGTGCCAGCAGTTTAGACACAGATACGCAGTATTTT. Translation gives CASSLDTDTQYF.

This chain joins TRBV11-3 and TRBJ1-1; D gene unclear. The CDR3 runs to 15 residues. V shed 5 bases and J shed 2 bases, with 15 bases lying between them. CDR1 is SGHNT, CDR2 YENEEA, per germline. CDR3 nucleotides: TGTGCCAGCAGCACCCGATCAAATAGCAACACTGAAGCTTTCTTT. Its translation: CASSTRSNSNTEAFF.

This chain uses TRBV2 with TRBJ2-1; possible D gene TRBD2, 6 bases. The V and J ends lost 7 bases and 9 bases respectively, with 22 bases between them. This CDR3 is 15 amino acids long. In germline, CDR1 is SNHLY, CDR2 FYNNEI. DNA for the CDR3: TGTGCCAGCATTGCCCCCGGGGGTTATTACGGTGAGCAGTTCTTC. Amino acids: CASIAPGGYYGEQFF.

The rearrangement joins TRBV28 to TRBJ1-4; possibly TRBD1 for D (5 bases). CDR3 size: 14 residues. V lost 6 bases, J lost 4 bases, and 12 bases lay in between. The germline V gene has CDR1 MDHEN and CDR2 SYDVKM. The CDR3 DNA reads TGTGCCAGCAGCCCGACAGACCTTAATGAAAAACTGTTTTTT. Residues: CASSPTDLNEKLFF.

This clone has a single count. The CDR3 loop reads CASSTQLVSYNEQFF. The DNA of the CDR3 is TGTGCCAGTAGTACCCAACTAGTCTCCTACAATGAGCAGTTCTTC. The J gene is TRBJ2-1, the V gene TRBV19, with a weak D call TRBD2 (5 bases). V was clipped by 4 bases and J by 0 bases, with 10 bases between them. This CDR3 spans 15 amino acids. The V gene's germline CDR1 is LNHDA and CDR2 SQIVND (reference sequence).

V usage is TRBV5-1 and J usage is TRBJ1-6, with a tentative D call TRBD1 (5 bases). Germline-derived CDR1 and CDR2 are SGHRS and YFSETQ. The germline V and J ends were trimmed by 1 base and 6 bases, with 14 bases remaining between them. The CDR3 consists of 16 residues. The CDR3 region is CASSLLPTEANSPLHF. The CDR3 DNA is TGCGCCAGCAGCTTGCTTCCGACAGAAGCTAATTCACCCCTCCACTTT.

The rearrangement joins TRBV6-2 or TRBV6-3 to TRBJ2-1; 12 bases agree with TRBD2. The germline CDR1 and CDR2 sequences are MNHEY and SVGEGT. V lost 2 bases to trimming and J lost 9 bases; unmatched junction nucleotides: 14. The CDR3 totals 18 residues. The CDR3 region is CASSYLGLAGGHRGEQFF. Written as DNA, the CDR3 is TGTGCCAGCAGTTACCTTGGTCTAGCGGGGGGGCATCGAGGTGAGCAGTTCTTC.

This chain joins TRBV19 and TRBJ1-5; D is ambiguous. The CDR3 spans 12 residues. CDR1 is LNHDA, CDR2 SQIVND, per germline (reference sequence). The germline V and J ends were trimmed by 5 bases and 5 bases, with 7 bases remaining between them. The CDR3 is CASSYGHQPQHF. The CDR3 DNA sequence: TGTGCCAGTAGTTATGGGCATCAGCCCCAGCATTTT.

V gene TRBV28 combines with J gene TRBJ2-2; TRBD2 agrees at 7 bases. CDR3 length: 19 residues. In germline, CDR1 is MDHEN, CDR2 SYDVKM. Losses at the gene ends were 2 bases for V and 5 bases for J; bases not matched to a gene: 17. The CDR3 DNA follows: TGTGCCAGCAGTTTAATGGGGGGGATTCCGGGACTCCCTACCGGGGAGCTGTTTTTT. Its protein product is CASSLMGGIPGLPTGELFF.

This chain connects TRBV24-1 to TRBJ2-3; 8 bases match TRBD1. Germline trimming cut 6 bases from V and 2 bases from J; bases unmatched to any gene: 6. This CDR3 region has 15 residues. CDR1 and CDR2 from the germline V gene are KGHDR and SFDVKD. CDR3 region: CATSQDRDHTDTQYF. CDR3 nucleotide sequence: TGTGCCACCAGTCAGGACAGGGACCACACAGATACGCAGTATTTT.

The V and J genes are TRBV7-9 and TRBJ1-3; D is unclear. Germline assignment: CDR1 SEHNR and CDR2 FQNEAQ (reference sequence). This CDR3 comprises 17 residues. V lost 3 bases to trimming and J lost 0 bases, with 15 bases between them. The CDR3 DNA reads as TGTGCCAGCAGCTTCGAGGTCCCTGACCCCTCTGGAAACACCATATATTTT. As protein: CASSFEVPDPSGNTIYF. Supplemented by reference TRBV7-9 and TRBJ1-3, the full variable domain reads DTGVSQNPRHKITKRGQNVTFRCDPISEHNRLYWYRQTLGQGPEFLTYFQNEAQLEKSRLLSDRFSAERPKGSFSTLEIQRTEQGDSAMYLCASSFEVPDPSGNTIYFGEGSWLTVV.

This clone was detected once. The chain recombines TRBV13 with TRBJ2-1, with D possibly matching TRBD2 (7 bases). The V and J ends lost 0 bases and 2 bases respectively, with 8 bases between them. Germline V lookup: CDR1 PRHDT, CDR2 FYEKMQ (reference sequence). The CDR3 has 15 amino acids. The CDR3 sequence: CASSLGGGAYNEQFF. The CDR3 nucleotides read TGTGCCAGCAGCTTAGGAGGGGGGGCCTACAATGAGCAGTTCTTC.

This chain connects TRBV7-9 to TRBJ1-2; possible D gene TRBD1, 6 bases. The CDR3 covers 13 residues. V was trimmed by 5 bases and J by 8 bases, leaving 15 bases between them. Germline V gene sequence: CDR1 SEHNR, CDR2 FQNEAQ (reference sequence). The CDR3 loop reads CASSQQGTMGYTF. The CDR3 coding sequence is TGTGCCAGCAGCCAACAGGGTACGATGGGCTACACCTTC.

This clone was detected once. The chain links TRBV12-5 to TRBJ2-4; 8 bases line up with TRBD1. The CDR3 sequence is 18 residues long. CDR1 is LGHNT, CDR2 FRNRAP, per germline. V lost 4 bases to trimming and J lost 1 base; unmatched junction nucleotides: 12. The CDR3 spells CASGSLSAQGGAKNIQYF. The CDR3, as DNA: TGTGCTAGTGGTTCTCTCTCCGCACAGGGGGGTGCCAAAAACATTCAGTACTTC. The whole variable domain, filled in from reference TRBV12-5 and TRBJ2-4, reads DARVTQTPRHKVTEMGQEVTMRCQPILGHNTVFWYRQTMMQGLELLAYFRNRAPLDDSGMPKDRFSAEMPDATLATLKIQPSEPRDSAVYFCASGSLSAQGGAKNIQYFGAGTRLSVL.

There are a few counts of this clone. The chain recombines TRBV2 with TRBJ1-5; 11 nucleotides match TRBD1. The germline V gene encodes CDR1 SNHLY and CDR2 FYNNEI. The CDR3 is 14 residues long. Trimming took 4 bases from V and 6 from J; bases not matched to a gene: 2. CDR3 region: CASSVGTGGQPQHF. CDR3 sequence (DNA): TGTGCCAGCAGTGTAGGGACAGGGGGTCAGCCCCAGCATTTT.

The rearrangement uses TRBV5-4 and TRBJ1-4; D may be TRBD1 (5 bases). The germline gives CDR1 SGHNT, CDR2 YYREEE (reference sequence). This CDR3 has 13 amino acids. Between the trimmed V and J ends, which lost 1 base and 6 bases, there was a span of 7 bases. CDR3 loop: CASSLQGDEKLFF. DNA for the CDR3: TGTGCCAGCAGCTTGCAGGGTGATGAAAAACTGTTTTTT.

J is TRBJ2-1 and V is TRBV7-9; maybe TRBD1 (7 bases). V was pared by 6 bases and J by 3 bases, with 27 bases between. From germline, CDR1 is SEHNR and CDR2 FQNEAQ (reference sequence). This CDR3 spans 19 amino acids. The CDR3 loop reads CASRTPTYRGTEFYNEQFF. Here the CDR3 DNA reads TGTGCCAGCAGGACCCCAACCTACCGCGGGACAGAGTTCTACAATGAGCAGTTCTTC.

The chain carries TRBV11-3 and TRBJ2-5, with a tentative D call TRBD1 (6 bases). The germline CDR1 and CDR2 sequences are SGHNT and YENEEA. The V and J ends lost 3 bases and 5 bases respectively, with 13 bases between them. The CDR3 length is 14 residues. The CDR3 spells CASSLGRGAETQYF. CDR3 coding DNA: TGTGCCAGCAGCTTGGGCAGGGGTGCGGAGACCCAGTACTTC.